What follows are 22 T cell receptor beta chains derived from one specimen sequenced in a study of identical twins. TCRdb recomputed calls from the 5' RACE reads with MiXCR, one row per CDR3 protein. The data contain 600,000 to 800,000 distinct CDR3 sequences, roughly 20% of them singletons. The same sample was also studied in work on T cells expressing NK-cell markers.

Sample: PBMCs. The origin of the receptors is a woman aged 18-29 years in good health.

The rearrangement joins TRBV10-3 to TRBJ2-2; D is unresolved. Per the germline V gene, CDR1 is ENHRY and CDR2 is SYGVKD. The CDR3 totals 11 residues. This chain's CDR3 is CALRSSGELFF. In DNA, the CDR3 is TGTGCACTAAGGTCGTCCGGGGAGCTGTTTTTT.

This clonotype was seen a few times. The rearrangement joins TRBV18 to TRBJ2-7, with 7 positions matching TRBD2. V lost 7 bases, J lost 3 bases, and 15 bases stayed unmatched. There are 16 residues in the CDR3. The germline CDR1 and CDR2 sequences are KGHSH and LQKENI. The CDR3 protein is CASFPSGIHPLYEQYF. Written as DNA, the CDR3 is TGTGCCAGCTTCCCAAGCGGGATCCACCCCCTCTACGAGCAGTACTTC.

The V and J genes are TRBV12-3 or TRBV12-4 and TRBJ2-7, with D perhaps matching TRBD1 (6 bases). The CDR3 sequence is 13 residues long. V lost 6 bases, J lost 0 bases, and 9 bases lay in between. The CDR3 coding sequence is TGTGCCAGCAGCTGGGACATCTCCTACGAGCAGTACTTC. As protein: CASSWDISYEQYF.

This clonotype occurred a few times. The rearrangement joins TRBV29-1 to TRBJ1-2, with 8 bases identical to TRBD1. The germline gives CDR1 SQVTM, CDR2 ANQGSEA. With 6 bases clipped from V and 0 bases from J, the junction kept 12 bases outside the gene matches. This CDR3 spans 16 amino acids. The CDR3 sequence: CSVGGGQEFSNYGYTF. CDR3 DNA sequence: TGCAGCGTCGGGGGGGGACAGGAGTTTTCTAACTATGGCTACACCTTC.

The gene calls are TRBV6-1 and TRBJ1-2; 8 nucleotides line up with TRBD1. Unmatched junction bases numbered 9, after V lost 5 bases and J lost 4 bases. Germline CDR1 and CDR2: MNHNS and SASEGT. The CDR3 length is 15 residues. This chain's CDR3 is CASSPGQGKGYGYTF. The CDR3 DNA reads as TGTGCCAGCAGTCCCGGACAGGGTAAAGGCTATGGCTACACCTTC.

J is TRBJ1-2 and V is TRBV21-1; TRBD1, the D gene given by the table, was not confirmed from the DNA. TRBV21-1 is flagged as a pseudogene. This CDR3 contains 12 residues. This CDR3 is CATACTGDGYTF. In DNA form, the CDR3 reads TGTGCCACCGCGTGCACAGGGGATGGCTACACCTTC.

The CDR3 DNA follows: TGTGCCAGCAGTTACGGGCTAGAAGCGGACGAGCAGTACTTC. Translating gives CASSYGLEADEQYF. The J gene is TRBJ2-7, the V gene TRBV6-2 or TRBV6-3; weak D call: TRBD2 (5 bases). The V gene's germline CDR1 is MNHEY and CDR2 SVGEGT. V was shortened by 2 bases and J by 5 bases, with 13 bases between the two germline ends. The CDR3 has 14 residues.

The gene calls are TRBV20-1 and TRBJ2-7; D is uncertain. V was shortened by 2 bases and J by 0 bases, with 11 bases between the two germline ends. This CDR3 has 14 residues. Germline loops: CDR1 DFQATT, CDR2 SNEGSKA (reference sequence). The CDR3 nucleotides read TGCAGTGCTAGACTCTCCGGTTCCTCCTACGAGCAGTACTTC. Translated, it gives CSARLSGSSYEQYF.

This clonotype was seen repeatedly, ten times or more. V usage is TRBV5-1 and J usage is TRBJ2-1; tentatively, D is TRBD2 (5 bases). Germline CDR1 and CDR2: SGHRS and YFSETQ. V was shortened by 2 bases and J by 3 bases, with 18 bases between the two germline ends. This CDR3 is built from 17 residues. The CDR3 sequence is CASSLVLATKRYNEQFF. In DNA form, the CDR3 reads TGCGCCAGCAGCTTAGTATTAGCGACTAAACGCTACAATGAGCAGTTCTTC.

This sequence joins TRBV11-3 and TRBJ2-7, with D possibly being TRBD1 or TRBD2 (5 bases each). Germline loops: CDR1 SGHNT, CDR2 YENEEA. The length of the CDR3 is 13 residues. V gave up 6 bases and J gave up 9 bases, with 18 bases separating them. This CDR3 is CASRGRGPPGQYF. CDR3 nucleotides: TGTGCCAGCAGGGGACGAGGCCCTCCAGGGCAGTACTTC.

The chain has TRBV18 and TRBJ2-3; 8 bases line up with TRBD1. Trimming removed 2 bases from V and 9 bases from J; junction bases left unmatched: 10. This CDR3 comprises 15 residues. The germline CDR1 and CDR2 sequences are KGHSH and LQKENI. CDR3 in DNA: TGTGCCAGCTCACCATTGGGACAGGCGGTGGGCACGCAGTATTTT. This encodes CASSPLGQAVGTQYF.

This clonotype came up once. V usage is TRBV30 and J usage is TRBJ1-1; a weak D match, TRBD1 (5 bases). Between the trimmed V and J ends, which lost 3 bases and 1 base, there was a span of 18 bases. This CDR3 spans 16 amino acids. Germline-derived CDR1 and CDR2 are GTSNPN and SVGIG (reference sequence). This CDR3 reads CAWRRAYGDPNTEAFF. In nucleotides, the CDR3 is TGTGCCTGGAGGAGGGCCTACGGGGACCCGAACACTGAAGCTTTCTTT.

This clonotype showed up just a few times. V is TRBV20-1 and J is TRBJ1-1, with 10 bases fitting TRBD1. CDR1 is DFQATT and CDR2 is SNEGSKA in the germline V gene (reference sequence). The V and J ends lost 5 bases and 4 bases, in that order; junction bases with no gene match: 4. The CDR3 sequence is 13 residues long. As DNA, the CDR3 is TGCAGTGCTCCCGACAGGGGGCTCACTGAAGCTTTCTTT. Translating gives CSAPDRGLTEAFF.

This clonotype occurred a few times. The germline gene is not matched at one end of the junction; a read error may be the cause. The chain uses TRBV2 and TRBJ1-1; possibly TRBD1 for D (5 bases). Germline loops: CDR1 SNHLY, CDR2 FYNNEI. This CDR3 has 10 residues. This chain's CDR3 is CASSDGAPTF. Written as DNA, the CDR3 is TGTGCCAGCAGTGATGGGGCGCCCACCTTT.

This clonotype occurred a few times. The V and J genes are TRBV30 and TRBJ2-7; the D gene could be TRBD1 or TRBD2 (5 bases each). The CDR3 extends over 12 amino acids. V was trimmed by 0 bases and J by 6 bases, leaving 9 bases between them. Germline CDR1 is GTSNPN and CDR2 is SVGIG (reference sequence). CDR3 bases: TGTGCCTGGAGTGTACTGGGGGTCGAGCAGTACTTC. The encoded protein is CAWSVLGVEQYF.

This clonotype was counted a few times. This chain links TRBV12-3 or TRBV12-4 with TRBJ2-1; 9 nucleotides match TRBD1. CDR3 size: 14 residues. Trimming removed 2 bases from V and 7 bases from J; junction bases left unmatched: 3. The CDR3 protein is CASSLRTGVNEQFF. In nucleotides, the CDR3 is TGTGCCAGCAGTTTAAGGACAGGGGTGAATGAGCAGTTCTTC.

This clonotype occurred many times. The V call is TRBV5-1, the J call TRBJ1-1; D not certain. This CDR3 has 13 residues. CDR1 and CDR2 from the germline V gene are SGHRS and YFSETQ. Trimming removed 4 bases at V and 1 base at J, with 8 bases between. CDR3: CASSGGPNTEAFF. The CDR3 DNA is TGCGCCAGCAGCGGAGGACCGAACACTGAAGCTTTCTTT. The full variable domain, completed using reference TRBV5-1 and TRBJ1-1, is KAGVTQTPRYLIKTRGQQVTLSCSPISGHRSVSWYQQTPGQGLQFLFEYFSETQRNKGNFPGRFSGRQFSNSRSEMNVSTLELGDSALYLCASSGGPNTEAFFGQGTRLTVV.

This clonotype was seen repeatedly, ten times or more. The DNA for the CDR3 is TGTGCCAGCAGTCCGACGAGGATACAGTGGGGCAGAGATACGCAGTATTTT. This sequence encodes CASSPTRIQWGRDTQYF. This rearrangement joins TRBV12-3 or TRBV12-4 to TRBJ2-3, with a weak D call TRBD1 (5 bases). V lost 5 bases to trimming and J lost 5 bases, with 23 bases between them. The CDR3 covers 17 residues.

The chain joins TRBV10-3 to TRBJ2-1; D uncertain. Germline V lookup: CDR1 ENHRY, CDR2 SYGVKD. Trimming pared 2 bases from V and 1 base from J, leaving 6 bases between. The CDR3 sequence is 14 residues long. The CDR3 sequence is CAISELGSYNEQFF. DNA of the CDR3: TGTGCCATCAGTGAGCTAGGGTCCTACAATGAGCAGTTCTTC.

The V call is TRBV11-2, the J call TRBJ2-1; perhaps TRBD2 as D (7 bases). The CDR3 runs 15 residues. From germline, CDR1 is SGHAT and CDR2 FQNNGV. V lost 1 base, J lost 8 bases, and 15 bases lay in between. CDR3 in DNA: TGTGCCAGCAGCTTAGGGGGACTCGGGGGGCATGAGCAGTTCTTC. Translating it yields CASSLGGLGGHEQFF.

This rearrangement joins TRBV6-5 to TRBJ2-4, with D perhaps given as TRBD1 or TRBD2 (5 bases each). The V gene's germline CDR1 is MNHEY and CDR2 SVGAGI. The CDR3 totals 17 residues. V gave up 2 bases and J gave up 1 base, with 15 bases separating them. The CDR3 protein is CASSYGPGTRAKNIQYF. CDR3 bases: TGTGCCAGCAGTTACGGTCCGGGGACGAGGGCCAAAAACATTCAGTACTTC.

This clonotype has only a few counts. J is TRBJ2-3 and V is TRBV7-9, with 12 bases matching TRBD1. The CDR3 loop spans 15 amino acids. Germline loops: CDR1 SEHNR, CDR2 FQNEAQ (reference sequence). V lost 9 bases to trimming and J lost 4 bases; unmatched junction nucleotides: 8. CDR3 amino acids: CASALRDRGPDTQYF. The CDR3 nucleotides are TGTGCCAGTGCCCTCCGGGACAGGGGGCCAGATACGCAGTATTTT.